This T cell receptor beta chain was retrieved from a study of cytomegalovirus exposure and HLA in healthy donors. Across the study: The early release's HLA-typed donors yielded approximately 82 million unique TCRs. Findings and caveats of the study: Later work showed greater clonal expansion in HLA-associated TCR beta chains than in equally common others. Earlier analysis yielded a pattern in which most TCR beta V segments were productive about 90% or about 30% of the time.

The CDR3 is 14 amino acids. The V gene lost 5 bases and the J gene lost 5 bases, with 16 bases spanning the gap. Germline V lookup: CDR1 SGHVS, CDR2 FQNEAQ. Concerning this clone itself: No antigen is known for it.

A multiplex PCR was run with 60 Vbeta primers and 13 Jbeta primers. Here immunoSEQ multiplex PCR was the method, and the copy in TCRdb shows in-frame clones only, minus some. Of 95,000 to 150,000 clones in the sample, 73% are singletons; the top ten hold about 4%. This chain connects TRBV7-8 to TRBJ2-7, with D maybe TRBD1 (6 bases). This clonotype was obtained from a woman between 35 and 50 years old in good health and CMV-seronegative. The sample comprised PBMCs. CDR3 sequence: CASSPESGAHEQYF. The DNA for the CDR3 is TGTGCCAGCAGCCCGGAGTCAGGGGCACACGAGCAGTACTTC.